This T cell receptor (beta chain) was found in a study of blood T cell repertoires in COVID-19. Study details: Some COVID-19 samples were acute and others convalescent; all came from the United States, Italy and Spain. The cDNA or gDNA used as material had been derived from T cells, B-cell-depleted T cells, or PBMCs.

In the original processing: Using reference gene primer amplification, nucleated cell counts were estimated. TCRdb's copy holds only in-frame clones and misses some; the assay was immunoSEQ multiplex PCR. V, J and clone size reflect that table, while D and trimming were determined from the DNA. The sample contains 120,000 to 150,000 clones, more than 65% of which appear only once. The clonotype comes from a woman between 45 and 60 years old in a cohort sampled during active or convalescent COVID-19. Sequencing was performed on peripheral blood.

The CDR3 DNA sequence: TGTGCCAGCTCACCTACGCTAGGATCTGGGGCCAACGTCCTGACTTTC. Translation gives CASSPTLGSGANVLTF. The V call is TRBV18, the J call TRBJ2-6; D unresolved. Germline V gene lookup returns CDR1 KGHSH and CDR2 LQKENI. This CDR3 is built from 16 residues. Trimming left V 3 bases short and J 1 base short, with 10 bases between.